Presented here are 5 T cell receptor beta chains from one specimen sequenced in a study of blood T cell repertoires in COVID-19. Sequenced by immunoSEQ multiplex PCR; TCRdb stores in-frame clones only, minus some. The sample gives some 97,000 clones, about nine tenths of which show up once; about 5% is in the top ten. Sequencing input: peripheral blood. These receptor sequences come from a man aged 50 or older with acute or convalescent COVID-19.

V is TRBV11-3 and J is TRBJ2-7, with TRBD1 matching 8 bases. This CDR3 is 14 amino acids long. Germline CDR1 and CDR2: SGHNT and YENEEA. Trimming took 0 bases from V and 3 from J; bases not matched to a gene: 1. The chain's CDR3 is CASSLEQGVYEQYF. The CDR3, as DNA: TGTGCCAGCAGCTTAGAACAGGGGGTCTACGAGCAGTACTTC.

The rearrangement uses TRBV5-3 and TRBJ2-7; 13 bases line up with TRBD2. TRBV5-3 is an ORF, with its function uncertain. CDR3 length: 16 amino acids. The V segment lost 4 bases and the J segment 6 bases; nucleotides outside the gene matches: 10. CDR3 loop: CARSGEQGLAGSEQYF. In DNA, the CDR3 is TGTGCCAGAAGCGGGGAGCAGGGACTAGCGGGATCCGAGCAGTACTTC.

CDR3 in DNA: TGTGCCAGCTCACCGCCTCCTAGCGGGGGCAACACAGATACGCAGTATTTT. Encoded protein: CASSPPPSGGNTDTQYF. This chain connects TRBV18 to TRBJ2-3, with 10 bases that match TRBD2. Germline V gives CDR1 KGHSH, CDR2 LQKENI. This CDR3 spans 17 amino acids. V lost 3 bases, J lost 2 bases, and 8 bases stayed unmatched.

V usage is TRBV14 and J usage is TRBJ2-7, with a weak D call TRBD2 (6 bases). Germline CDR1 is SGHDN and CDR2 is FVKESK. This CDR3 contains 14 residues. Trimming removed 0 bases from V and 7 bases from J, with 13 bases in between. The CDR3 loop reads CASSQDTAGREQYF. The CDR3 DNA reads TGTGCCAGCAGCCAAGATACGGCGGGGAGGGAGCAGTACTTC. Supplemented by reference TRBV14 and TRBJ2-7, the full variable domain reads EAGVTQFPSHSVIEKGQTVTLRCDPISGHDNLYWYRRVMGKEIKFLLHFVKESKQDESGMPNNRFLAERTGGTYSTLKVQPAELEDSGVYFCASSQDTAGREQYFGPGTRLTVT.

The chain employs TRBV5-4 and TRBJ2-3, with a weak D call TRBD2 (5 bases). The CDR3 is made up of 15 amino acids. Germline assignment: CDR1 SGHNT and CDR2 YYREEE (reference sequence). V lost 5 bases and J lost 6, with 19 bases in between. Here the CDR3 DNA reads TGTGCCAGCAGTCCGGGAAATCTGGTCACGGATACGCAGTATTTT. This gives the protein CASSPGNLVTDTQYF.